The 25 T cell receptor beta chains below come from one sample, sequenced in a study of blood T cell repertoires in COVID-19. Clones were read by immunoSEQ multiplex PCR, and TCRdb kept only the in-frame ones, dropping some. The sample has roughly 200,000 clones, 85% seen once; the top ten hold roughly a sixth. The sample was PBMCs or T cells enriched from blood (not recorded which). These receptors all come from a man aged 40-49 years who had recovered from COVID-19.

The chain is built from TRBV7-9 and TRBJ2-3, with a possible D match to TRBD1 (6 bases). CDR1 and CDR2 (germline): SEHNR, FQNEAQ (reference sequence). V lost 7 bases, J lost 1 base, and 6 bases lay in between. This CDR3 region has 12 residues. The CDR3 is CASNRGTDTQYF. The DNA for the CDR3 is TGTGCCAGCAACAGGGGCACAGATACGCAGTATTTT.

The rearrangement joins TRBV15 to TRBJ2-2; no definite D call. Trimming stripped 1 base from V and 7 bases from J, with 13 bases between. This CDR3 is 15 amino acids long. Germline assignment: CDR1 LNHNV and CDR2 YYDKDF (reference sequence). DNA of the CDR3: TGTGCCACCAGCAGAGGAGATACGGGTGGCGGGGAGCTGTTTTTT. Amino acids: CATSRGDTGGGELFF.

This clone came up once. The chain employs TRBV7-9 and TRBJ2-3; D not certain. The CDR3 covers 15 residues. Germline-derived CDR1 and CDR2 are SEHNR and FQNEAQ (reference sequence). The germline V and J ends were trimmed by 0 bases and 2 bases, with 9 bases remaining between them. As DNA, the CDR3 is TGTGCCAGCAGCTTAGCGCAGGTTTCCACAGATACGCAGTATTTT. It specifies CASSLAQVSTDTQYF.

J is TRBJ2-7 and V is TRBV19; TRBD1 matches at 9 bases. Trimming at V came to 8 bases and at J to 7 bases, leaving 6 bases not matched to a gene. The CDR3 contains 12 residues. CDR1 and CDR2 from the germline V gene are LNHDA and SQIVND (reference sequence). DNA for the CDR3: TGTGCCAGTCGGACGGGGACAGGGGAGCAGTACTTC. The encoded protein is CASRTGTGEQYF.

This clone was seen only a few times. The chain links TRBV5-1 to TRBJ1-4, with D perhaps matching TRBD1 (6 bases). Germline V gene data show CDR1 as SGHRS and CDR2 as YFSETQ. V dropped 4 bases and J dropped 0 bases, with 10 bases sitting between them. The CDR3 spans 15 residues. In nucleotides, the CDR3 is TGCGCCAGCAGCCCGGGACAAACAACTAATGAAAAACTGTTTTTT. This gives the protein CASSPGQTTNEKLFF.

This CDR3 is CASSLTSGLQETQYF. The CDR3 nucleotides read TGTGCCAGCAGCTTGACTAGCGGGCTACAAGAGACCCAGTACTTC. The chain links TRBV5-4 to TRBJ2-5; 9 nucleotides agree with TRBD2. This CDR3 region has 15 residues. Germline V lookup: CDR1 SGHNT, CDR2 YYREEE (reference sequence). V lost 1 base to trimming and J lost 2 bases; unmatched junction nucleotides: 3.

This chain connects TRBV6-5 to TRBJ1-1; D unclear. The CDR3 contains 13 residues. V dropped 2 bases and J dropped 1 base, with 5 bases sitting between them. In germline, CDR1 is MNHEY, CDR2 SVGAGI. CDR3 in amino acids: CASSYVQNTEAFF. DNA of the CDR3: TGTGCCAGCAGTTACGTCCAGAACACTGAAGCTTTCTTT.

This chain links TRBV24-1 with TRBJ2-3; no clear D gene. The CDR3 length is 13 residues. V was cut by 3 bases and J by 6 bases, with 9 bases left in between. Germline CDR1 reads KGHDR; CDR2 reads SFDVKD. CDR3 sequence (DNA): TGTGCCACCAGTGATGGCCCCCCGGATACGCAGTATTTT. Translation gives CATSDGPPDTQYF.

The gene calls are TRBV10-3 and TRBJ2-7, with TRBD2 identical over 10 bases. Germline-derived CDR1 and CDR2 are ENHRY and SYGVKD. Losses at the gene ends were 0 bases for V and 4 bases for J; bases not matched to a gene: 6. CDR3 length equals 16 residues. CDR3 bases: TGTGCCATCAGTGAGTCTGGACTAGCGGTCAAGTACGAGCAGTACTTC. This gives the protein CAISESGLAVKYEQYF.

The chain combines TRBV20-1 with TRBJ2-1; unclear D gene. Looked up from germline, CDR1 is DFQATT and CDR2 is SNEGSKA (reference sequence). Trimming stripped 1 base from V and 12 bases from J, with 10 bases between. The CDR3 contains 11 residues. DNA for the CDR3: TGCAGTGCTAGAGCGGTAATTGGGCAGTTCTTC. The encoded protein is CSARAVIGQFF.

In this sample, this clone turned up once. J is TRBJ2-3 and V is TRBV18; 13 bases line up with TRBD2. J lost 4 bases, V lost 2 bases, and 9 bases had no gene match. Per the germline V gene, CDR1 is KGHSH and CDR2 is LQKENI. CDR3 length: 18 amino acids. CDR3: CASSPGLAGVSGADTQYF. The DNA of the CDR3 is TGTGCCAGCTCACCAGGACTAGCGGGAGTTAGTGGGGCAGATACGCAGTATTTT. Supplemented by reference TRBV18 and TRBJ2-3, the full variable domain reads NAGVMQNPRHLVRRRGQEARLRCSPMKGHSHVYWYRQLPEEGLKFMVYLQKENIIDESGMPKERFSAEFPKEGPSILRIQQVVRGDSAAYFCASSPGLAGVSGADTQYFGPGTRLTVL.

This clone was picked up one time. V and J are TRBV5-8 and TRBJ1-1, with TRBD1 as a possible D gene (6 bases). Germline V gene lookup returns CDR1 SGHTS and CDR2 YDEGEE. The CDR3 is made up of 13 amino acids. V was shortened by 3 bases and J by 8 bases, with 14 bases between the two germline ends. The CDR3 DNA sequence: TGTGCCAGCAGCTCCTGGGACATTCGGGAAGCTTTCTTT. Its protein is CASSSWDIREAFF.

The chain uses TRBV6-4 and TRBJ2-3; TRBD2 matches 10 bases. The germline V gene has CDR1 MRHNA and CDR2 SNTAGT. Unmatched junction bases numbered 1, after V lost 0 bases and J lost 4 bases. There are 15 residues in the CDR3. The CDR3 sequence is CASSDSAGGPDTQYF. CDR3 coding DNA: TGTGCCAGCAGTGACTCAGCGGGAGGGCCAGATACGCAGTATTTT.

The chain carries TRBV20-1 and TRBJ1-2, with 7 nucleotides matching TRBD1. J gave up 3 bases and V 3 bases, and 7 bases lay outside the gene matches. The CDR3 length is 14 residues. Looked up from germline, CDR1 is DFQATT and CDR2 is SNEGSKA (reference sequence). The DNA of the CDR3 is TGCAGTGCTAGTAGGGGACAGTCGGACTATGGCTACACCTTC. As protein: CSASRGQSDYGYTF.

This clone was seen a few times. The chain recombines TRBV5-1 with TRBJ1-4; D is perhaps TRBD1 (6 bases). V lost 3 bases and J 5 bases, leaving 17 bases between the germline ends. This CDR3 spans 16 amino acids. Germline V gene data show CDR1 as SGHRS and CDR2 as YFSETQ. CDR3: CASSSSGWGRNEKLFF. The CDR3 bases are TGCGCCAGCAGCTCAAGTGGGTGGGGGCGGAATGAAAAACTGTTTTTT. Based on the CDR3 plus reference TRBV5-1 and TRBJ1-4, the full variable domain is KAGVTQTPRYLIKTRGQQVTLSCSPISGHRSVSWYQQTPGQGLQFLFEYFSETQRNKGNFPGRFSGRQFSNSRSEMNVSTLELGDSALYLCASSSSGWGRNEKLFFGSGTQLSVL.

In this sample, this clone turned up a few times. The chain couples TRBV4-1 to TRBJ2-7, with 11 bases identical to TRBD1. The germline V gene encodes CDR1 MGHRA and CDR2 YSYEKL. With 1 base clipped from V and 6 bases from J, the junction kept 2 bases outside the gene matches. The CDR3 has 14 residues. The CDR3: CASSQGTGGPEQYF. In DNA, the CDR3 is TGCGCCAGCAGCCAAGGGACAGGGGGCCCCGAGCAGTACTTC.

Only one count was recorded for this clone. The V and J genes are TRBV29-1 and TRBJ1-4; the match to TRBD1 covers 7 bases. The length of the CDR3 is 13 residues. Per the germline V gene, CDR1 is SQVTM and CDR2 is ANQGSEA. V shed 5 bases, J shed 7 bases, and the junction held 7 bases outside the gene matches. In nucleotides, the CDR3 is TGCAGCGTTAGATCAGGGGGAGGTGAAAAACTGTTTTTT. It codes for CSVRSGGGEKLFF.

This chain links TRBV2 with TRBJ2-7, with 9 bases matching TRBD1. Trimming took 7 bases from V and 1 from J; bases not matched to a gene: 8. Germline loops: CDR1 SNHLY, CDR2 FYNNEI. The CDR3 consists of 15 residues. CDR3 region: CASTSTGTGSYEQYF. CDR3 nucleotides: TGTGCCAGCACCTCGACCGGGACAGGGTCCTACGAGCAGTACTTC.

The chain carries TRBV9 and TRBJ2-1; 12 bases line up with TRBD2. V lost 2 bases, J lost 3 bases, and 6 bases stayed unmatched. Germline-derived CDR1 and CDR2 are SGDLS and YYNGEE. The CDR3 spans 17 residues. The CDR3, as DNA: TGTGCCAGCAGCGTCCCTAGACTAGCGGGAGACTACAATGAGCAGTTCTTC. This sequence encodes CASSVPRLAGDYNEQFF. The whole variable domain, remainder taken from reference TRBV9 and TRBJ2-1, is DSGVTQTPKHLITATGQRVTLRCSPRSGDLSVYWYQQSLDQGLQFLIQYYNGEERAKGNILERFSAQQFPDLHSELNLSSLELGDSALYFCASSVPRLAGDYNEQFFGPGTRLTVL.

This clone is a singleton in its sample. V is TRBV27 and J is TRBJ1-4; no reliable D call. The V end was cut by 6 bases, the J end by 10 bases, with 12 bases between. CDR1 and CDR2 from the germline V gene are MNHEY and SMNVEV (reference sequence). The CDR3 has 12 residues. In nucleotides, the CDR3 is TGTGCCAGCAGCTCTGGTATCGGAAAACTGTTTTTT. Translated, it gives CASSSGIGKLFF.

The genes are TRBV7-9 and TRBJ2-3, with D perhaps TRBD2 (5 bases). V lost 2 bases and J lost 5, with 17 bases in between. Per germline, CDR1 SEHNR and CDR2 FQNEAQ (reference sequence). The CDR3 totals 16 residues. CDR3 amino acids: CASSLPRTLGVDTQYF. The DNA of the CDR3 is TGTGCCAGCAGCTTACCACGGACTCTGGGAGTAGATACGCAGTATTTT.

V is TRBV30 and J is TRBJ1-6; D is undetermined. This CDR3 region has 17 residues. The V gene's germline CDR1 is GTSNPN and CDR2 SVGIG (reference sequence). V gave up 5 bases and J gave up 5 bases, with 22 bases separating them. The DNA for the CDR3 is TGTGCCTGGTCCCCTTGGCATGGGCAGACCAATAATTCACCCCTCCACTTT. Amino acids: CAWSPWHGQTNNSPLHF.

This rearrangement joins TRBV9 to TRBJ2-7; D is ambiguous. Deletions cut 4 bases from V and 0 bases from J, with 11 bases between. CDR1 and CDR2 from the germline V gene are SGDLS and YYNGEE. The length of the CDR3 is 14 residues. The CDR3, as DNA: TGTGCCAGCAGCCCCAGCGTATACTCCTACGAGCAGTACTTC. Residues: CASSPSVYSYEQYF.

The chain couples TRBV9 to TRBJ1-2, with a tentative D call TRBD1 (6 bases). The CDR3 extends over 15 amino acids. V dropped 0 bases and J dropped 4 bases, with 13 bases sitting between them. From germline, CDR1 is SGDLS and CDR2 YYNGEE. CDR3 sequence: CASSVAVDSLYGYTF. The CDR3 DNA reads as TGTGCCAGCAGCGTAGCGGTGGACAGTCTCTATGGCTACACCTTC.

Concerning this clone: Being one base from a much bigger clone, this may be a read error. This chain joins TRBV6-4 and TRBJ2-3; TRBD1 matches at 9 bases. Unmatched junction bases numbered 1, after V lost 2 bases and J lost 4 bases. The CDR3 is 14 residues long. From germline, CDR1 is MRHNA and CDR2 SNTAGT. For the CDR3, the DNA is TGTGCCAGCAGTGACACAGGGGGCGCAGATACGCAGTATTTT. Translation: CASSDTGGADTQYF.